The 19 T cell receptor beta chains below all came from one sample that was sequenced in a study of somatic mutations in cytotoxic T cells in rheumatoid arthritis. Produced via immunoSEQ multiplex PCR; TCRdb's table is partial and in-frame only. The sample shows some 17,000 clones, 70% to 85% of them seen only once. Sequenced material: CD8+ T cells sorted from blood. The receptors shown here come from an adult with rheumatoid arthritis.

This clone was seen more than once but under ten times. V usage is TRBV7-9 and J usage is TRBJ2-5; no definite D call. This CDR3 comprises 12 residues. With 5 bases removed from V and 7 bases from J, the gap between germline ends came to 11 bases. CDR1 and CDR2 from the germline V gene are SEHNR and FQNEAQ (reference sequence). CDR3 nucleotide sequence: TGTGCCAGCAGCCCCCCGGGTTGGACCCAGTACTTC. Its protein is CASSPPGWTQYF.

This chain's CDR3 is CASSQGGQGAGGYTF. The CDR3 nucleotides read TGCGCCAGCAGCCAGGGAGGACAGGGGGCGGGTGGCTACACCTTC. The chain links TRBV4-1 to TRBJ1-2; 11 bases line up with TRBD1. J was trimmed by 7 bases and V by 3 bases; bases with no gene match: 7. Germline V gene sequence: CDR1 MGHRA, CDR2 YSYEKL. CDR3 length equals 15 residues.

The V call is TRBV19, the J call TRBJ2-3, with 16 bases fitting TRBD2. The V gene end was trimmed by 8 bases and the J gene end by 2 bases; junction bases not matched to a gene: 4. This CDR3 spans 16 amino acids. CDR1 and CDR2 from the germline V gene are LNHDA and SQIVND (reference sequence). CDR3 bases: TGTGCCAGTGGGGGACTAGCGGGAGGGGACACAGATACGCAGTATTTT. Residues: CASGGLAGGDTDTQYF.

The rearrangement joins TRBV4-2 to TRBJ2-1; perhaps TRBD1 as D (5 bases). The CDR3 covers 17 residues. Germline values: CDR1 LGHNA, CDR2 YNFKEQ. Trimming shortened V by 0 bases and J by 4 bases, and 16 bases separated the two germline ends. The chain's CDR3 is CASSQENAVGLYNEQFF. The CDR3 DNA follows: TGTGCCAGCAGCCAAGAAAACGCAGTGGGGCTGTACAATGAGCAGTTCTTC.

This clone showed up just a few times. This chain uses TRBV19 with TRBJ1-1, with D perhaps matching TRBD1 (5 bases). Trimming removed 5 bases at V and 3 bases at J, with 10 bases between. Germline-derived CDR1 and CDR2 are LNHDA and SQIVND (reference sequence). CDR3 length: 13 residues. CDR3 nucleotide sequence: TGTGCCAGTAGTTGGGAGGGGTACACTGAAGCTTTCTTT. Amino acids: CASSWEGYTEAFF.

The CDR3: CASSLGLGLASDNEQFF. Here the CDR3 DNA reads TGTGCCAGCAGCTTAGGCCTTGGGCTAGCTAGTGACAATGAGCAGTTCTTC. The genes are TRBV13 and TRBJ2-1; TRBD2 is a possible D gene (5 bases). This CDR3 has 17 residues. Germline V CDR1 and CDR2: PRHDT, FYEKMQ (reference sequence). Trimming left V 0 bases short and J 5 bases short, with 17 bases between. Together with reference TRBV13 and TRBJ2-1, the CDR3 gives the full variable domain: AAGVIQSPRHLIKEKRETATLKCYPIPRHDTVYWYQQGPGQDPQFLISFYEKMQSDKGSIPDRFSAQQFSDYHSELNMSSLELGDSALYFCASSLGLGLASDNEQFFGPGTRLTVL.

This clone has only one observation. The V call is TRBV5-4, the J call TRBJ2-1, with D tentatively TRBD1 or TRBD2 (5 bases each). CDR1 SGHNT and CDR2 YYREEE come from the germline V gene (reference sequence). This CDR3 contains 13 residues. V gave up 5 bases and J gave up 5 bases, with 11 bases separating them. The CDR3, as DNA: TGTGCCAGCAGGCCCGGGACCCACAATGAGCAGTTCTTC. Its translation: CASRPGTHNEQFF. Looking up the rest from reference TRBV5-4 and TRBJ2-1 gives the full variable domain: ETGVTQSPTHLIKTRGQQVTLRCSSQSGHNTVSWYQQALGQGPQFIFQYYREEENGRGNFPPRFSGLQFPNYSSELNVNALELDDSALYLCASRPGTHNEQFFGPGTRLTVL.

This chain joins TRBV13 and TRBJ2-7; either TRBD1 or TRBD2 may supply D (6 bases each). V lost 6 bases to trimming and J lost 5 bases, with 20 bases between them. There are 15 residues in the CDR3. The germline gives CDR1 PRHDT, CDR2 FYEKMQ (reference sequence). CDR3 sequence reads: CASRRRGGLGNEQYF. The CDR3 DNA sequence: TGTGCCAGCAGAAGAAGAGGGGGACTGGGCAACGAGCAGTACTTC.

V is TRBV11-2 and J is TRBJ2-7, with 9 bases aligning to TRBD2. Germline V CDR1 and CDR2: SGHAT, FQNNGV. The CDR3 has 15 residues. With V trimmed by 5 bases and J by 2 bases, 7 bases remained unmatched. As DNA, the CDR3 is TGTGCCAGCAGCCAAACTAGCGGGCCTGCCTACGAGCAGTACTTC. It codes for CASSQTSGPAYEQYF.

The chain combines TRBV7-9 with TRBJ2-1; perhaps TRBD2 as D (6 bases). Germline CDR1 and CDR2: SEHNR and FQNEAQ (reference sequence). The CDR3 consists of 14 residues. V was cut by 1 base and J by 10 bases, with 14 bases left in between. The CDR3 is CASSLVGGTMEQFF. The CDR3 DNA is TGTGCCAGCAGCTTAGTGGGGGGTACGATGGAGCAGTTCTTC.

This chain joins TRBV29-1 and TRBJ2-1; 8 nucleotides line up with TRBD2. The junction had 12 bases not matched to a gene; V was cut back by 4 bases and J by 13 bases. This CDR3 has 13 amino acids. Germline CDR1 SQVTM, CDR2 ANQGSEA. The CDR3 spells CSVGTSGLRNQFF. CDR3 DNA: TGCAGCGTTGGAACTAGCGGTCTCAGAAACCAGTTCTTC.

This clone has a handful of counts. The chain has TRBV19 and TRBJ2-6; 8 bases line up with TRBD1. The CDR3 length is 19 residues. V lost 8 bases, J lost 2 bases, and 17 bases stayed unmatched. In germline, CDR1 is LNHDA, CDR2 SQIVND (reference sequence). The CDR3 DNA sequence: TGTGCCAGTCCTTGGGGTCGGACAGGGCCTCTGCCTGGGGCCAACGTCCTGACTTTC. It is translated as CASPWGRTGPLPGANVLTF. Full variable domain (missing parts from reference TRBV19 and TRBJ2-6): DGGITQSPKYLFRKEGQNVTLSCEQNLNHDAMYWYRQDPGQGLRLIYYSQIVNDFQKGDIAEGYSVSREKKESFPLTVTSAQKNPTAFYLCASPWGRTGPLPGANVLTFGAGSRLTVL.

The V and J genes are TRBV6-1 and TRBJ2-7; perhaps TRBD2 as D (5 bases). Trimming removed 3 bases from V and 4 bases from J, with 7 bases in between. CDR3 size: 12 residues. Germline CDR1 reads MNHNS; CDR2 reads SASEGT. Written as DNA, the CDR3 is TGTGCCAGCAGTGATCGGGGTTACGAGCAGTACTTC. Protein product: CASSDRGYEQYF.

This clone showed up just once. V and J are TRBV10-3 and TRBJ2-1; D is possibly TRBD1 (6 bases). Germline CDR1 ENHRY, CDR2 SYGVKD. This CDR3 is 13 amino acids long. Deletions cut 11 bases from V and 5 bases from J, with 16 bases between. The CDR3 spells CASEGDENNEQFF. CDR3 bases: TGTGCCTCCGAGGGGGATGAAAACAATGAGCAGTTCTTC.

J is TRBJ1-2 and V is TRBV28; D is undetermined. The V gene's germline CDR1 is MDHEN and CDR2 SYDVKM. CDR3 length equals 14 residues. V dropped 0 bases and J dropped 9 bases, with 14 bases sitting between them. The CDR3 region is CASSLWAATQSYTF. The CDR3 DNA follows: TGTGCCAGCAGTTTATGGGCAGCTACACAAAGCTACACCTTC.

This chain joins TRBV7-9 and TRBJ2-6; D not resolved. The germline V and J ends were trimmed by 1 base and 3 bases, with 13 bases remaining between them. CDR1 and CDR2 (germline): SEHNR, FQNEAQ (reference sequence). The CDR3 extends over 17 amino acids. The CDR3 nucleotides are TGTGCCAGCAGCTTAGAGTTCCGGGCTAGTGGGGCCAACGTCCTGACTTTC. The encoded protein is CASSLEFRASGANVLTF.

The CDR3 loop is CAISESDGGTYNEQFF. The DNA for the CDR3 is TGTGCCATCAGTGAGTCTGACGGGGGGACTTACAATGAGCAGTTCTTC. V is TRBV10-3 and J is TRBJ2-1, with 7 bases aligning to TRBD2. CDR1 and CDR2 (germline): ENHRY, SYGVKD. CDR3 length equals 16 residues. Trimming removed 0 bases from V and 4 bases from J; junction bases left unmatched: 6.

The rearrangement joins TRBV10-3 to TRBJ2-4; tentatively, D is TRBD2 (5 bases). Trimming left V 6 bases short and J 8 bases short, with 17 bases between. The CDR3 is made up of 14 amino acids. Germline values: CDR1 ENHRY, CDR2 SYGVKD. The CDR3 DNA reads TGTGCCATCAGGGGAGACCCCACGTTCGACATTCAGTACTTC. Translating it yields CAIRGDPTFDIQYF.

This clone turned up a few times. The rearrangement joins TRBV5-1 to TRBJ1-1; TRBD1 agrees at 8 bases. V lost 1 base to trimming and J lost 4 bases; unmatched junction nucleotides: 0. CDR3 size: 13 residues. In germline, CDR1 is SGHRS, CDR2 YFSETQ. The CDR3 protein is CASSLTGGTEAFF. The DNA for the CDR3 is TGCGCCAGCAGCTTGACAGGGGGCACTGAAGCTTTCTTT.